These T cell receptor beta chains were read from a single sample in a study of CD8+ T cells in alopecia areata. TCRdb keeps only in-frame clones here, not all; method: immunoSEQ multiplex PCR. The table has 80,000 to 100,000 clones, 41% seen once. Sequenced input: CD4+ T cells sorted from blood. The receptors here all came from a human donor with alopecia areata. CDR3s include the opening cysteine and the closing phenylalanine or tryptophan.

cdr3_aa: CASSYDGTGGGGYTF
j_call: TRBJ1-2
v_call: TRBV6-6

cdr3_aa: CASSLWPQGGLNEQFF
j_call: TRBJ2-1
v_call: TRBV11-2

cdr3_aa: CASSPPRGDGYTF
j_call: TRBJ1-2
v_call: TRBV7-2

cdr3_aa: CASMPFDASYEQYF
j_call: TRBJ2-7
v_call: TRBV28

cdr3_aa: CASSKDRGGRNEQFF
j_call: TRBJ2-1
v_call: TRBV6-5

cdr3_aa: CAWSVLGNQPQHF
j_call: TRBJ1-5
v_call: TRBV30

cdr3_aa: CASSTGQGGGDTQYF
j_call: TRBJ2-3
v_call: TRBV5-1

cdr3_aa: CSVGTGQGYGYTF
j_call: TRBJ1-2
v_call: TRBV29-1

cdr3_aa: CASSQRGGLAGIGETQYF
j_call: TRBJ2-5
v_call: TRBV4-2

cdr3_aa: CASSPPGRRETQYF
j_call: TRBJ2-5
v_call: TRBV18

cdr3_aa: CAWRGVAAAVGELFF
j_call: TRBJ2-2
v_call: TRBV30

cdr3_aa: CAITTGEYEQYF
j_call: TRBJ2-7
v_call: TRBV2

cdr3_aa: CASSQVGLAGEYEQYF
j_call: TRBJ2-7
v_call: TRBV4-2

cdr3_aa: CASRAGSSTDTQYF
j_call: TRBJ2-3
v_call: TRBV5-1

cdr3_aa: CASSLSFGYSNQPQHF
j_call: TRBJ1-5
v_call: TRBV28

cdr3_aa: CASNTILRSDTQYF
j_call: TRBJ2-3
v_call: TRBV27

cdr3_aa: CSVEIPESYNEQFF
j_call: TRBJ2-1
v_call: TRBV29-1

cdr3_aa: CASRWTGERSGANVLTF
j_call: TRBJ2-6
v_call: TRBV7-9

cdr3_aa: CASSLGGFWQPYNEQFF
j_call: TRBJ2-1
v_call: TRBV5-5

cdr3_aa: CASRGAGQGIIQYF
j_call: TRBJ2-4
v_call: TRBV28

cdr3_aa: CASGRTSGQNTDTQYF
j_call: TRBJ2-3
v_call: TRBV2

cdr3_aa: CASSPAGTGTEAFF
j_call: TRBJ1-1
v_call: TRBV27

cdr3_aa: CASSQGIDSNQPQHF
j_call: TRBJ1-5
v_call: TRBV4-2

cdr3_aa: CAWSFPGTGRRNEQFF
j_call: TRBJ2-1
v_call: TRBV30

cdr3_aa: CASRQGAGNTIYF
j_call: TRBJ1-3
v_call: TRBV28

cdr3_aa: CASNPSRGYEQYF
j_call: TRBJ2-7
v_call: TRBV19

cdr3_aa: CASSQAAGGTDTQYF
j_call: TRBJ2-3
v_call: TRBV4-2

cdr3_aa: CSASKYEQYF
j_call: TRBJ2-7
v_call: TRBV20-1

cdr3_aa: CASSPSQGPNEKLFF
j_call: TRBJ1-4
v_call: TRBV7-3

cdr3_aa: CAWRGQGLDYEQYF
j_call: TRBJ2-7
v_call: TRBV30

cdr3_aa: CASRTRQGGGELFF
j_call: TRBJ2-2
v_call: TRBV28

cdr3_aa: CSAPRGVLNTEAFF
j_call: TRBJ1-1
v_call: TRBV29-1

cdr3_aa: CASSVAVPANEQFF
j_call: TRBJ2-1
v_call: TRBV9

cdr3_aa: CASSPFDRVKNEQFF
j_call: TRBJ2-1
v_call: TRBV28

cdr3_aa: CASSLDPGLGTDTQYF
j_call: TRBJ2-3
v_call: TRBV5-1

cdr3_aa: CATSRDTHRGRTDTQYF
j_call: TRBJ2-3
v_call: TRBV15

cdr3_aa: CASSSSLRGRFGYTF
j_call: TRBJ1-2
v_call: TRBV9